This T cell receptor beta chain emerged from a study of post-analysis software for immune sequencing data. Study information: Clinical courses comprised relapsing-remitting, secondary progressive and progressive-relapsing multiple sclerosis. Points from the study as a whole: When patients were compared with controls, a handful of TRBV segments were more frequent, TRBV5-6, TRBV5-1 and TRBV20-1 among them.

cDNA libraries for TCR beta contained unique molecular identifiers. Roughly 500,000 cDNA molecules were obtained from roughly 1 to 10 million T cells. TCRdb re-called the PCR reads through MiXCR, storing one row per CDR3 protein. The sample lists fewer than 900,000 distinct CDR3 sequences, roughly 50% seen once, with 4.9% in the top ten. Comment on this clonotype: The antigen remains undetermined.

The length of the CDR3 is 13 residues. CDR1 and CDR2 from the germline V gene are DFQATT and SNEGSKA (reference sequence). Trimming pared 4 bases from V and 2 bases from J, leaving 9 bases between. The specimen was blood. The sequence was obtained from a girl aged 5 to 17 with multiple sclerosis. The chain is built from TRBV20-1 and TRBJ2-1; D unresolved. The CDR3 sequence is CSANTPTYNEQFF. CDR3 nucleotide sequence: TGCAGTGCTAACACGCCCACCTACAATGAGCAGTTCTTC.